This TCR beta chain comes out of a study of shared clonotypes between healthy human individuals. Overall study context: Donors, aged 18 to 49, were a couple of women and a few men. General study findings and limits: The low donor count limited represented genetic and exposure-history diversity. Donor clonotype sharing was expected to depend on sequencing depth. Rarefaction indicated that sorted-subset sequencing remained incomplete although depth was large.

Worth noting for this clone: The target antigen is unknown.

Germline CDR1 reads ENHRY; CDR2 reads SYGVKD. The CDR3 totals 14 residues. V dropped 7 bases and J dropped 4 bases, with 13 bases sitting between them. TCRdb's copy holds only in-frame clones and misses some; the assay was immunoSEQ multiplex PCR. The sample gives over a million clones, 70% to 80% of which show up once; 0.61% is in the top ten. The rearrangement joins TRBV10-3 to TRBJ2-2; a weak D match, TRBD2 (5 bases). Material for sequencing was memory CD4+ T cells from PBMCs. Described subset: CD45RA-negative fraction. The origin of this receptor is a man aged 18 to 30 in good health. Some clones in this sample may be carry-over from other donors' samples. CDR3 sequence reads: CAITDYRSTGELFF. DNA of the CDR3: TGTGCCATCACCGACTACCGGTCCACCGGGGAGCTGTTTTTT.